The sequence of this T cell receptor (beta chain) was determined in a study of blood T cell repertoires in COVID-19. Study details: The samples span acute and convalescent COVID-19 from the United States, Italy and Spain. PBMCs, B-cell-depleted T cells, or T cells were the source of the cDNA or gDNA that made up the material.

TCRdb's copy holds only in-frame clones and misses some; the assay was immunoSEQ multiplex PCR. This table has 150,000 to 160,000 clones, roughly 80% appearing once. V gave up 6 bases and J gave up 10 bases; unmatched junction bases: 4. The CDR3 is 11 residues long. From germline, CDR1 is SQVTM and CDR2 ANQGSEA. One Seattle source followed patients from active infection through their disease course. The source material was peripheral blood. This sequence was found in an older woman with COVID-19, enrolled during active disease. The gene calls are TRBV29-1 and TRBJ2-1, with 9 bases identical to TRBD2. The CDR3 loop is CSVGRGGEQFF. CDR3 nucleotide sequence: TGCAGCGTCGGGCGGGGGGGCGAGCAGTTCTTC.